This T cell receptor (beta chain) originates from a study of T cell responses to AZD1222 COVID-19 vaccine. V lost 6 bases and J 5 bases, leaving 17 bases between the germline ends. This CDR3 comprises 15 residues. Germline V gene sequence: CDR1 MNHEY, CDR2 SMNVEV (reference sequence). The method was immunoSEQ multiplex PCR; TCRdb's version includes in-frame clones alone and lacks a portion of them. The table records approximately 190,000 clones, approximately 90% of them present only once. A note on this clone: Its antigen is currently unknown.

The study's findings and limits: Within unmutated variant regions lay the reported targets of nearly half of spike-specific TCRs. Donors were chiefly white British, with a greater number of females, and clonal diversity was perhaps underestimated. Only a handful of individuals given AZD1222 were seropositive at baseline. Increased Spike-specific TCR breadth and depth were observed after two AZD1222 doses.

The chain recombines TRBV27 with TRBJ2-1, with a weak D call TRBD2 (5 bases). The source was peripheral blood, collected on day 0 of AZD1222 vaccination. This clonotype was sampled from an adult in good health. The CDR3: CASSLDKRRNNEQFF. CDR3 nucleotides: TGTGCCAGCAGCCTAGACAAGCGGAGGAACAATGAGCAGTTCTTC.